This TCR beta chain was found in a study of T-cell reconstitution after alpha-beta-depleted transplantation in children. Unique molecular identifiers were incorporated during preparation of the TCRbeta library. TCRdb called the PCR reads again in MiXCR, with one record for every CDR3 protein. The sample yields around 410,000 distinct CDR3 sequences, 11% seen once. The CDR3 extends over 14 amino acids. CDR1 and CDR2 (germline): MGHRA, YSYEKL. Trimming took off 7 bases at V and 4 bases at J, with 15 bases between the two ends. Source: PBMCs from the stem cell graft donor, taken from the stem cell graft. The clonotype comes from a human donor who donated a stem cell graft to a child with acute myeloid leukemia. The V gene is TRBV4-1, the J gene TRBJ2-3, with D perhaps matching TRBD1 or TRBD2 (5 bases each). The CDR3 DNA sequence: TGCGCCAGCACCCCCGTCGGGGACCCAGATACGCAGTATTTT. Protein sequence: CASTPVGDPDTQYF.